Given below is one TCR beta chain in context. This specimen comes from a study of blood T cell repertoires in COVID-19. The table came from immunoSEQ multiplex PCR; TCRdb's copy has only in-frame clones and leaves some out. The sample lists 300,000 to 400,000 clones; roughly 90% were seen once. Sequenced sample: PBMCs or T cells enriched from blood (not recorded which). The origin of this receptor is a woman younger than 45 with acute COVID-19.

The CDR3 is CASSPGQTNYGYTF. CDR3 coding DNA: TGTGCCAGCAGCCCGGGACAGACTAACTATGGCTACACCTTC. The gene calls are TRBV4-2 and TRBJ1-2; 7 positions agree with TRBD1. This CDR3 has 14 residues. Germline CDR1 reads LGHNA; CDR2 reads YNFKEQ. Trimming removed 4 bases from V and 0 bases from J; junction bases left unmatched: 2.